The sequence of this TCR beta chain was determined in a study of T cell repertoires in cytomegalovirus infection. Study at large: CMV infection and matching HLA type were both indicated by public TCR beta signatures.

MiXCR was run by TCRdb on the reads, yielding one entry per CDR3 protein. This table has some 390,000 distinct CDR3 sequences, roughly 18% appearing once. This clonotype was seen a handful of times. Its antigen is not known. Whole-study findings and limits: Dominating the ex vivo response were HLA-C-restricted CMV-specific TCR beta clonotypes. Using cumulative public TCR beta family frequency, the authors identified those who carried CMV together with the relevant HLA.

The CDR3 extends over 14 amino acids. Deletions cut 5 bases from V and 5 bases from J, with 19 bases between. Germline V CDR1 and CDR2: DFQATT, SNEGSKA (reference sequence). Sequenced input: PBMCs. The receptor's source is a human donor in good health (CMV status not recorded). Some clones in this sample may be carry-over from other donors' samples. This chain joins TRBV20-1 and TRBJ2-7; D tentatively fits TRBD1 or TRBD2 (6 bases each). The CDR3 is CSAYYGGINDEQYF. The CDR3 coding sequence is TGCAGTGCTTATTACGGGGGCATTAACGACGAGCAGTACTTC.